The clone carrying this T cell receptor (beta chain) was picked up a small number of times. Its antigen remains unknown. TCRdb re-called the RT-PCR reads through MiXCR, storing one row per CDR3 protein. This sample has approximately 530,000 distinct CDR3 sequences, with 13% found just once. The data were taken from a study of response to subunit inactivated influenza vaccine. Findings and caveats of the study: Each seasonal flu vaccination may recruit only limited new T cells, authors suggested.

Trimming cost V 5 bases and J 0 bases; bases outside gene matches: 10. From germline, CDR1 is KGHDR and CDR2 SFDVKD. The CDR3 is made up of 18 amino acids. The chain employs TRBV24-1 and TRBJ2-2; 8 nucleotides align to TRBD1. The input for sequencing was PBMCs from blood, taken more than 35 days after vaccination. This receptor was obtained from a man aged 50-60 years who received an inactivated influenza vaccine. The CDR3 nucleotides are TGTGCCACCAGTGTTCCAGGGGGCCGGGGCACGAACACCGGGGAGCTGTTTTTT. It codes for CATSVPGGRGTNTGELFF.